The 26 T cell receptor beta chains below all came from one sample that was sequenced in a study of blood T cell repertoires in COVID-19 (dated by TCRdb to 2018 to 2021). The library was obtained by the immunoSEQ multiplex PCR assay. Imported from immuneACCESS, the table was reduced by TCRdb to in-frame sequences with V and J called. These copies leave out some clones; in studies compared against another copy, an unresolved V gene accounts for under half, and the cause of the remainder is not known. This sample has fewer than 250,000 clones in its table, and 85% of those were observed once. In total, the top ten clones hold roughly 0.91% of the sample. The sample consisted of peripheral blood. Receptors were obtained from a man in his 60s with COVID-19, enrolled during active disease.

The chain has TRBV30 and TRBJ1-6; a possible D gene is TRBD1 (6 bases). The V end was cut by 2 bases, the J end by 5 bases, with 10 bases between. The germline CDR1 and CDR2 sequences are GTSNPN and SVGIG (reference sequence). The CDR3 has 14 residues. In DNA form, the CDR3 reads TGTGCCTGGAGTAGGGGGGGGGATAATTCACCCCTCCACTTT. As protein: CAWSRGGDNSPLHF.

The chain links TRBV3-1 (or the pseudogene TRBV3-2) to TRBJ2-1; 8 bases line up with TRBD2. Losses at the gene ends were 4 bases for V and 15 bases for J; bases not matched to a gene: 8. This CDR3 is 12 amino acids long. Germline lookup yields CDR1 LGHDT and CDR2 YNNKEL (reference sequence). CDR3 nucleotide sequence: TGTGCCAGCAGCCCCGGGAGGGGGTTATGGTTCTTC. As protein: CASSPGRGLWFF.

This clone came up many times. The chain has TRBV18 and TRBJ2-2; 16 nucleotides line up with TRBD2. The CDR3 extends over 18 amino acids. Per the germline V gene, CDR1 is KGHSH and CDR2 is LQKENI. V gave up 3 bases and J gave up 5 bases; unmatched junction bases: 6. The CDR3 here is CASSPGLAGGPLTGELFF. The CDR3 nucleotides are TGTGCCAGCTCACCGGGACTAGCGGGAGGGCCACTGACCGGGGAGCTGTTTTTT.

V is TRBV5-1 and J is TRBJ2-2; no clear D gene. The germline V gene has CDR1 SGHRS and CDR2 YFSETQ. V was clipped by 0 bases and J by 4 bases, with 7 bases between them. The CDR3 runs to 14 residues. The CDR3 nucleotides are TGCGCCAGCAGCTTGGGACAACCCACCGGGGAGCTGTTTTTT. Protein sequence: CASSLGQPTGELFF.

A few counts support this clone. V is TRBV5-5 and J is TRBJ1-1, with D hard to call. The length of the CDR3 is 15 residues. V was clipped by 6 bases and J by 3 bases, with 18 bases between them. Germline values: CDR1 SGHKS, CDR2 YYEKEE (reference sequence). The CDR3 nucleotides are TGTGCCAGCACGTTTACCCCCGATCGGGACACTGAAGCTTTCTTT. Translating gives CASTFTPDRDTEAFF.

This chain connects TRBV24-1 to TRBJ2-2; 7 bases align to TRBD1. V was clipped by 3 bases and J by 7 bases; unmatched bases: 7. There are 15 residues in the CDR3. Germline CDR1 reads KGHDR; CDR2 reads SFDVKD. The CDR3 region is CATSDPRQGDGELFF. CDR3 nucleotides: TGTGCCACCAGTGATCCCCGACAGGGCGACGGGGAGCTGTTTTTT.

This chain joins TRBV19 and TRBJ1-1; no clear D gene. Germline CDR1 LNHDA, CDR2 SQIVND (reference sequence). V was pared by 3 bases and J by 7 bases, with 15 bases between. The CDR3 has 14 amino acids. CDR3 residues: CASSMGWGGGEAFF. The CDR3 DNA is TGTGCCAGTAGTATGGGGTGGGGAGGCGGTGAAGCTTTCTTT.

This chain connects TRBV27 to TRBJ1-3, with 8 bases fitting TRBD1. This CDR3 comprises 15 residues. From germline, CDR1 is MNHEY and CDR2 SMNVEV (reference sequence). Germline trimming cut 6 bases from V and 3 bases from J; bases unmatched to any gene: 7. CDR3 nucleotides: TGTGCCAGCAGCCATGACAGGGGATTTGGAAACACCATATATTTT. Amino acid sequence: CASSHDRGFGNTIYF.

The V call is TRBV7-8, the J call TRBJ1-6; TRBD1 matches at 9 bases. This CDR3 is 17 amino acids long. V was clipped by 1 base and J by 0 bases; unmatched bases: 1. From germline, CDR1 is SGHVS and CDR2 FQNEAQ. The CDR3 DNA sequence: TGTGCCAGCAGCTTAGGGGGACAGGGCTCCTATAATTCACCCCTCCACTTT. This codes for CASSLGGQGSYNSPLHF.

The rearrangement joins TRBV4-2 to TRBJ1-2, with TRBD1 identical over 9 bases. V dropped 1 base and J dropped 6; count of bases not matched to a gene: 6. The CDR3 loop spans 15 amino acids. CDR1 and CDR2 from the germline V gene are LGHNA and YNFKEQ. The DNA for the CDR3 is TGTGCCAGCAGCCAAGGGGACAGGGAAGGAGATGGCTACACCTTC. As protein: CASSQGDREGDGYTF.

The chain uses TRBV6-2 or TRBV6-3 and TRBJ2-7, with 8 bases matching TRBD1. J lost 4 bases, V lost 4 bases, and 6 bases had no gene match. CDR1 is MNHEY, CDR2 SVGEGT, per germline. The CDR3 sequence is 14 residues long. CDR3 nucleotide sequence: TGTGCCAGCAGTTTGGGACAGGTAGTGTACGAGCAGTACTTC. Encoded protein: CASSLGQVVYEQYF.

In this sample, this clone turned up a few times. This chain connects TRBV4-1 to TRBJ1-4; D ambiguous. Germline CDR1 and CDR2: MGHRA and YSYEKL. The CDR3 is 15 residues long. The V and J ends lost 4 bases and 5 bases respectively, with 14 bases between them. CDR3 DNA: TGCGCCAGCAGCCGCTGGGCGGGTCAAAATGAAAAACTGTTTTTT. This codes for CASSRWAGQNEKLFF.

V is TRBV19 and J is TRBJ1-4, with 9 bases identical to TRBD1. The V and J ends lost 7 bases and 8 bases, in that order; junction bases with no gene match: 11. This CDR3 region has 15 residues. CDR1 and CDR2 from the germline V gene are LNHDA and SQIVND (reference sequence). This CDR3 is CASTKEGTGREKLFF. The DNA for the CDR3 is TGTGCCAGTACCAAGGAAGGGACAGGGAGGGAAAAACTGTTTTTT. The whole variable domain, filled in from reference TRBV19 and TRBJ1-4, reads DGGITQSPKYLFRKEGQNVTLSCEQNLNHDAMYWYRQDPGQGLRLIYYSQIVNDFQKGDIAEGYSVSREKKESFPLTVTSAQKNPTAFYLCASTKEGTGREKLFFGSGTQLSVL.

The chain carries TRBV7-2 and TRBJ2-3, with 8 bases lining up with TRBD1. CDR1 and CDR2 (germline): SGHTA, FQGNSA. Unmatched junction bases numbered 4, after V lost 5 bases and J lost 0 bases. The CDR3 has 15 amino acids. This CDR3 is CASSHRDRSTDTQYF. CDR3 nucleotides: TGTGCCAGCAGCCATCGGGACAGGAGCACAGATACGCAGTATTTT.

The CDR3 is CASSLDTTNTGELFF. The CDR3 region has the DNA TGCGCCAGCAGCTTGGATACAACCAACACCGGGGAGCTGTTTTTT. The V gene is TRBV5-1, the J gene TRBJ2-2; D not certain. Trimming removed 0 bases from V and 2 bases from J, with 8 bases in between. The CDR3 contains 15 residues. The V gene's germline CDR1 is SGHRS and CDR2 YFSETQ. The full variable domain, in which reference TRBV5-1 and TRBJ2-2 provide the parts outside the CDR3, is KAGVTQTPRYLIKTRGQQVTLSCSPISGHRSVSWYQQTPGQGLQFLFEYFSETQRNKGNFPGRFSGRQFSNSRSEMNVSTLELGDSALYLCASSLDTTNTGELFFGEGSRLTVL.

The chain couples TRBV3-1 (or the pseudogene TRBV3-2) to TRBJ1-2, with D uncertain. CDR3 length: 15 amino acids. Looked up from germline, CDR1 is LGHDT and CDR2 is YNNKEL (reference sequence). The V end was cut by 1 base, the J end by 0 bases, with 9 bases between. CDR3 in amino acids: CASSQATGANYGYTF. CDR3 coding DNA: TGTGCCAGCAGCCAAGCAACGGGAGCTAACTATGGCTACACCTTC.

V usage is TRBV9 and J usage is TRBJ1-5; D perhaps matches TRBD1 (5 bases). Germline V gene lookup returns CDR1 SGDLS and CDR2 YYNGEE. Trimming stripped 4 bases from V and 6 bases from J, with 17 bases between. The CDR3 loop spans 15 amino acids. The CDR3 sequence is CASSSSGAWGQPQHF. The CDR3 nucleotides are TGTGCCAGCAGCTCCAGCGGGGCCTGGGGTCAGCCCCAGCATTTT.

This chain links TRBV7-2 with TRBJ2-3; 11 bases line up with TRBD1. The V segment lost 5 bases and the J segment 4 bases; nucleotides outside the gene matches: 8. The CDR3 is made up of 16 amino acids. The V gene's germline CDR1 is SGHTA and CDR2 FQGNSA. CDR3 sequence (DNA): TGTGCCAGCAGCCCCTGGGACAGGGGGGACGCAGATACGCAGTATTTT. Its translation: CASSPWDRGDADTQYF.

The chain has TRBV3-1 (or the pseudogene TRBV3-2) and TRBJ2-3, with D possibly called TRBD1 or TRBD2 (5 bases each). The CDR3 is 15 residues long. Germline V lookup: CDR1 LGHDT, CDR2 YNNKEL (reference sequence). V was pared by 7 bases and J by 0 bases, with 14 bases between. CDR3 residues: CASNQGVFSTDTQYF. CDR3 sequence (DNA): TGTGCCAGCAACCAGGGAGTTTTTAGCACAGATACGCAGTATTTT.

This clone was found many times. The chain employs TRBV10-2 and TRBJ2-1, with D maybe TRBD2 (7 bases). The CDR3 has 12 residues. The germline V and J ends were trimmed by 8 bases and 10 bases, with 15 bases remaining between them. Germline CDR1 WSHSY, CDR2 SAAADI. In DNA, the CDR3 is TGCGCCAGCGGTTGGGAGGGGGACGAGCAGTTCTTC. As protein: CASGWEGDEQFF.

The chain uses TRBV5-4 and TRBJ2-1; perhaps TRBD2 as D (7 bases). The length of the CDR3 is 15 residues. Trimming cost V 5 bases and J 7 bases, with 19 bases left between them. The germline V gene encodes CDR1 SGHNT and CDR2 YYREEE (reference sequence). The CDR3 nucleotides are TGTGCCAGCAGAACGGGGGGCAGTAAGATTAATGAGCAGTTCTTC. It yields the protein CASRTGGSKINEQFF.

The genes are TRBV30 and TRBJ2-1, with TRBD2 matching over 12 bases. V shed 3 bases and J 10 bases; nucleotides not matched to a gene: 10. Germline V gene lookup returns CDR1 GTSNPN and CDR2 SVGIG (reference sequence). The CDR3 runs 15 residues. CDR3 protein: CAWSKGLAGIREQFF. As DNA, the CDR3 is TGTGCCTGGAGCAAAGGACTAGCGGGAATCAGAGAGCAGTTCTTC.

V is TRBV24-1 and J is TRBJ2-1; 7 bases match TRBD1. This CDR3 has 18 amino acids. CDR1 is KGHDR, CDR2 SFDVKD, per germline. Trimming took 4 bases from V and 3 from J; bases not matched to a gene: 14. CDR3: CATSDRHSDRAYYNEQFF. The DNA for the CDR3 is TGTGCCACCAGTGACCGCCATTCCGACAGGGCTTACTACAATGAGCAGTTCTTC.

The chain uses TRBV14 and TRBJ2-2; no reliable D call. Trimming pared 2 bases from V and 6 bases from J, leaving 13 bases between. This CDR3 contains 15 residues. Germline lookup yields CDR1 SGHDN and CDR2 FVKESK. DNA of the CDR3: TGTGCCAGCAGCCAAAGCGCCGGCGCCTCCGGGGAGCTGTTTTTT. Residues: CASSQSAGASGELFF.

The rearrangement joins TRBV23-1 to TRBJ1-5; tentative D call: TRBD1 (5 bases). TRBV23-1 is an ORF; its function is uncertain. The CDR3 sequence is 16 residues long. Trimming pared 6 bases from V and 0 bases from J, leaving 15 bases between. CDR3 sequence reads: CASSRLREYSNQPQHF. The CDR3 DNA is TGCGCCAGCAGCCGTCTCAGGGAATATAGCAATCAGCCCCAGCATTTT.

The rearrangement links TRBV6-1 to TRBJ2-4; 8 bases line up with TRBD2. The CDR3 covers 15 residues. Looked up from germline, CDR1 is MNHNS and CDR2 is SASEGT. Trimming removed 5 bases from V and 5 bases from J; junction bases left unmatched: 8. CDR3 DNA sequence: TGTGCCAGCAGTTCCCGGGGGGGCACGCAAAACATTCAGTACTTC. It encodes CASSSRGGTQNIQYF.